The T cell receptor beta chain described here comes from a study of blood T cells in healthy people across ages. Study-wide results and limits: Unknown CMV status may confound age-related changes in expanded clones.

The authors ran a second PCR of 7 to 11 cycles using a sample-barcoded 5' primer and a J-beta primer mix. A template-switch adaptor that had 12 random nucleotides put a tag on each cDNA molecule. TCRdb independently ran MiXCR on the 5' RACE reads; one entry per CDR3 protein. The sample shows 850,000 to 1,000,000 distinct CDR3 sequences, about 51% of them seen only once. CDR3 length: 18 residues. Per the germline V gene, CDR1 is MGHRA and CDR2 is YSYEKL. The V end lost 4 bases, the J end lost 1 base, and 20 bases lay between the germline ends. About this clonotype itself: Its antigen remains unknown.

The chain uses TRBV4-1 and TRBJ2-1, with D maybe TRBD1 (7 bases). The origin of this receptor is a woman aged 55-70 years in good health. Material: blood. The CDR3: CASSPFGGDRVSYNEQFF. Written as DNA, the CDR3 is TGCGCCAGCAGCCCTTTCGGGGGCGACAGGGTATCCTACAATGAGCAGTTCTTC.